This T cell receptor beta chain derives from a study of T cell responses to AZD1222 COVID-19 vaccine. Regarding the study as a whole: Among the donors, most were white British and more were female, and clonal diversity was possibly underestimated. CD4 TCRs linked to vaccination spanned spike, dominating at 160-218 and 743-854. Breadth and depth of Spike-specific TCRs rose after two AZD1222 doses.

Regarding this clone: What it binds is unknown.

Here immunoSEQ multiplex PCR was the method, and the copy in TCRdb shows in-frame clones only, minus some. The table shows tens of thousands of clones, with about 83% occurring only once. Sequencing used peripheral blood, obtained on day 0 of AZD1222 vaccination. The receptor was isolated from an adult in good health.

In DNA form, the CDR3 reads TGTGCCAGCAGCGGGGGGGCATATGGCTACACCTTC. It yields the protein CASSGGAYGYTF. The chain couples TRBV5-8 to TRBJ1-2; possible D gene TRBD1, 6 bases. Trimming took 4 bases from V and 5 from J, leaving 9 bases between them. The germline gives CDR1 SGHTS, CDR2 YDEGEE. CDR3 length equals 12 residues. The variable domain in full, with the rest retrieved from reference TRBV5-8 and TRBJ1-2, is EAGVTQSPTHLIKTRGQQATLRCSPISGHTSVYWYQQALGLGLQFLLWYDEGEERNRGNFPPRFSGRQFPNYSSELNVNALELEDSALYLCASSGGAYGYTFGSGTRLTVV.